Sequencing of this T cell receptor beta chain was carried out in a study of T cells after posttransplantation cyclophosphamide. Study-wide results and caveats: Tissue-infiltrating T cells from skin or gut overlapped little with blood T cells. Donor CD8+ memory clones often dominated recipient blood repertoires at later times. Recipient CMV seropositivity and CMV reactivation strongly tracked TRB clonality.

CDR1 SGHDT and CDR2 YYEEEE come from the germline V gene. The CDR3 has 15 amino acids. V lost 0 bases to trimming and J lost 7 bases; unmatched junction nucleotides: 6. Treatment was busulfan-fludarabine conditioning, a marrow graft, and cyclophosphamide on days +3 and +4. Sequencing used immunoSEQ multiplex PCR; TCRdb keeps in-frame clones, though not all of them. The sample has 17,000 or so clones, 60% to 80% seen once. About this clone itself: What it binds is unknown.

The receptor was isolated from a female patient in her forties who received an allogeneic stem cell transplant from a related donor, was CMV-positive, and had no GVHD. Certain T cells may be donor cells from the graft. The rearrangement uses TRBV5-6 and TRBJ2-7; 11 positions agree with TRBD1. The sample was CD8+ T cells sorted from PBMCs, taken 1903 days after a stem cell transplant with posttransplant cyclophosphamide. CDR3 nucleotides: TGTGCCAGCAGCTTGGGGGACAGGGGGGAGAGGGAGCAGTACTTC. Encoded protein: CASSLGDRGEREQYF.